What follows are 14 T cell receptor beta chains derived from one specimen sequenced in a study of blood T cell repertoires in COVID-19. Some clones are missing from TCRdb's copy, which holds only in-frame ones; the method was immunoSEQ multiplex PCR. The sample has a few hundred thousand clones, roughly nine tenths seen once. The specimen was peripheral blood. The receptor source for this set is a woman aged 45-60 years with acute or convalescent COVID-19.

The sample holds one count of this clone. The chain combines TRBV3-1 (or the pseudogene TRBV3-2) with TRBJ2-3; 8 nucleotides match TRBD2. Germline assignment: CDR1 LGHDT and CDR2 YNNKEL (reference sequence). V trimming: 7 bases; J trimming: 2 bases; junction bases outside the gene matches: 11. There are 16 residues in the CDR3. The DNA for the CDR3 is TGTGCCAGCAAACTAGCGGACCCTACATTCACAGATACGCAGTATTTT. Amino acids: CASKLADPTFTDTQYF.

This chain connects TRBV5-1 to TRBJ1-3; 7 positions agree with TRBD1. Germline CDR1 and CDR2: SGHRS and YFSETQ. With V trimmed by 2 bases and J by 8 bases, 13 bases remained unmatched. This CDR3 has 16 amino acids. The CDR3 is CASSLEGRQGDDTIYF. The CDR3 DNA is TGCGCCAGCAGCTTAGAAGGGAGACAGGGTGATGACACCATATATTTT.

The V and J genes are TRBV6-2 or TRBV6-3 and TRBJ2-4; 13 bases line up with TRBD2. The junction had 9 bases not matched to a gene; V was cut back by 4 bases and J by 0 bases. CDR1 and CDR2 from the germline V gene are MNHEY and SVGEGT. The CDR3 covers 19 residues. CDR3: CASSSATSGGYLAKNIQYF. DNA for the CDR3: TGTGCCAGCAGTTCGGCGACTAGCGGGGGGTACCTAGCCAAAAACATTCAGTACTTC.

The V gene is TRBV5-6, the J gene TRBJ1-1; no clear D. Trimming removed 4 bases at V and 2 bases at J, with 15 bases between. From germline, CDR1 is SGHDT and CDR2 YYEEEE. This CDR3 contains 15 residues. In nucleotides, the CDR3 is TGTGCCAGCAGCCCCGTCGGGGATCTAAACACTGAAGCTTTCTTT. Its protein is CASSPVGDLNTEAFF.

The rearrangement joins TRBV6-5 to TRBJ1-3; 8 nucleotides align to TRBD1. This CDR3 is 15 amino acids long. The germline V gene has CDR1 MNHEY and CDR2 SVGAGI. The V segment lost 6 bases and the J segment 4 bases; nucleotides outside the gene matches: 8. The CDR3 loop is CASREDRVTGNTIYF. Written as DNA, the CDR3 is TGTGCCAGCAGGGAGGACAGGGTGACAGGAAACACCATATATTTT.

The chain combines TRBV10-3 with TRBJ1-5, with D possibly being TRBD1 (6 bases). The CDR3 has 15 residues. Germline loops: CDR1 ENHRY, CDR2 SYGVKD. V shed 3 bases and J shed 5 bases, with 14 bases lying between them. This CDR3 reads CAISDPGTSDQPQHF. CDR3 sequence (DNA): TGTGCCATCAGTGACCCCGGGACATCGGATCAGCCCCAGCATTTT.

This clone was detected once. The rearrangement joins TRBV19 to TRBJ2-1, with D tentatively TRBD2 (7 bases). This CDR3 is built from 17 residues. Germline V gives CDR1 LNHDA, CDR2 SQIVND (reference sequence). With 1 base removed from V and 7 bases from J, the gap between germline ends came to 20 bases. CDR3: CASSIGRGAGVGNEQFF. For the CDR3, the DNA is TGTGCCAGTAGTATAGGCCGGGGGGCGGGAGTGGGTAATGAGCAGTTCTTC.

The V call is TRBV5-1, the J call TRBJ1-1; 8 bases align to TRBD1. Germline CDR1 SGHRS, CDR2 YFSETQ. J was trimmed by 5 bases and V by 2 bases; bases with no gene match: 8. The CDR3 sequence is 15 residues long. The CDR3 nucleotides are TGCGCCAGCAGCTTCTGGCAGGGGGCAGGTACTGAAGCTTTCTTT. It translates to CASSFWQGAGTEAFF.

The genes are TRBV19 and TRBJ1-1, with a weak D call TRBD1 (5 bases). Germline V gives CDR1 LNHDA, CDR2 SQIVND (reference sequence). The CDR3 runs 13 residues. Trimming cost V 6 bases and J 3 bases, with 11 bases left between them. The CDR3 spells CASSRESDTEAFF. In nucleotides, the CDR3 is TGTGCCAGTAGCAGGGAATCGGACACTGAAGCTTTCTTT. Based on the CDR3 plus reference TRBV19 and TRBJ1-1, the full variable domain is DGGITQSPKYLFRKEGQNVTLSCEQNLNHDAMYWYRQDPGQGLRLIYYSQIVNDFQKGDIAEGYSVSREKKESFPLTVTSAQKNPTAFYLCASSRESDTEAFFGQGTRLTVV.

The chain combines TRBV10-1 with TRBJ2-2, with 8 positions matching TRBD2. Unmatched junction bases numbered 6, after V lost 4 bases and J lost 5 bases. The germline gives CDR1 WNHNN, CDR2 SYGVQD (reference sequence). The CDR3 totals 15 residues. CDR3 in DNA: TGCGCCAGCAGTGCGACTAGCGAACTAACCGGGGAGCTGTTTTTT. Translating gives CASSATSELTGELFF.

V is TRBV6-6 and J is TRBJ1-3; the D gene is possibly TRBD1 (5 bases). Per germline, CDR1 MNHNY and CDR2 SVGAGI (reference sequence). This CDR3 is 15 amino acids long. Trimming took 4 bases from V and 0 from J, leaving 10 bases between them. This CDR3 is CASSFPQDSGNTIYF. The CDR3 nucleotides read TGTGCCAGCAGTTTCCCACAGGACTCTGGAAACACCATATATTTT.

This clone has only one observation. The chain carries TRBV10-3 and TRBJ2-7; 7 bases are shared with TRBD1. V shed 10 bases and J 6 bases; nucleotides not matched to a gene: 24. Germline-derived CDR1 and CDR2 are ENHRY and SYGVKD. The CDR3 consists of 17 residues. The DNA of the CDR3 is TGTGCCACCGAACCCAATAAGAAACAGGGGTTGTGGGTCGAGCAGTACTTC. It yields the protein CATEPNKKQGLWVEQYF.

The CDR3 loop is CASSAIATSYEQYF. CDR3 in DNA: TGTGCCAGCAGCGCCATAGCGACCTCCTACGAGCAGTACTTC. The V call is TRBV9, the J call TRBJ2-7; the D gene is possibly TRBD2 (5 bases). With 3 bases removed from V and 0 bases from J, the gap between germline ends came to 10 bases. The germline CDR1 and CDR2 sequences are SGDLS and YYNGEE. The CDR3 sequence is 14 residues long.

The genes are TRBV16 and TRBJ1-1; D is perhaps TRBD1 (5 bases). CDR1 is KGHSY, CDR2 FQNENV, per germline. V lost 1 base and J lost 7, with 22 bases in between. The CDR3 covers 17 residues. The CDR3, as DNA: TGTGCCAGCAGCCAATTCCCGGGTCAGGGAGGAAGTAGTGAAGCTTTCTTT. Its protein is CASSQFPGQGGSSEAFF.